The sequence of this TCR beta chain was determined in a study of shared clonotypes between healthy human individuals. Study-wide points: Clonotypes shared by all four donors outscored non-shared clonotypes in generation probability.

Every donor, a Caucasian adult, lived in Nashville, Tennessee. The authors ran the assay at deep level. Generated by immunoSEQ multiplex PCR, the TCRdb table keeps only in-frame clones and is missing some. The sample records over a million clones, approximately 96% being singletons. CDR3 length equals 13 residues. Germline lookup yields CDR1 PRHDT and CDR2 FYEKMQ (reference sequence). Trimming stripped 3 bases from V and 4 bases from J, with 10 bases between. Worth noting for this clone: Its antigen is not identified.

This sequence originates from a man aged 25 to 40 in good health. The specimen sequenced was naive CD4+ T cells sorted from blood. Subset reported: CD45RA+ positively selected. V gene TRBV13 combines with J gene TRBJ2-7, with D perhaps TRBD2 (5 bases). CDR3 sequence reads: CASSLRVGYEQYF. The CDR3 DNA is TGTGCCAGCAGCTTGCGGGTTGGGTACGAGCAGTACTTC. Using reference TRBV13 and TRBJ2-7 for the parts outside the CDR3, the full variable domain is AAGVIQSPRHLIKEKRETATLKCYPIPRHDTVYWYQQGPGQDPQFLISFYEKMQSDKGSIPDRFSAQQFSDYHSELNMSSLELGDSALYFCASSLRVGYEQYFGPGTRLTVT.